This TCR beta chain was recovered during a study of technical replicates of blood from a handful of donors. Assay: immunoSEQ multiplex PCR; the TCRdb copy retains only in-frame clones and omits some. This sample has about 81,000 clones, with roughly four fifths found just once. The germline CDR1 and CDR2 sequences are LGHNA and YNFKEQ. The CDR3 loop spans 16 amino acids. V shed 4 bases and J shed 2 bases, with 16 bases lying between them. The V call is TRBV4-2, the J call TRBJ2-3; perhaps TRBD2 as D (5 bases). Sequenced material: PBMCs. This receptor was obtained from a human donor in good health. Some clones in this sample may be carry-over from other donors' samples. The CDR3 region is CASSLQAAQITDTQYF. The DNA of the CDR3 is TGTGCCAGCAGCCTTCAAGCGGCACAGATCACAGATACGCAGTATTTT.